This is a list of T cell receptor beta chains from one sample in a study of vaccination effects on CD4 cells after COVID-19. TCRdb keeps only in-frame clones here, not all; method: immunoSEQ multiplex PCR. The sample lists tens of thousands of clones, roughly four fifths seen once, with roughly 1.9% in the top ten. These receptors are not linked to any known antigen. The starting material was CD4+ T cells from PBMCs cultured without peptide, obtained before COVID-19 vaccination. The receptor source for this set is a human donor who received a COVID-19 vaccine. CDR3s include the opening cysteine and the closing phenylalanine or tryptophan. Fields, in order: clone size, D gene, V gene, J gene, CDR3 DNA, CDR3 protein. A D gene is named only where the DNA matches it firmly. Size is omitted from some rows. Given values are once, few, many or a class for expanded clones.

>.|.|TRBV5-8|TRBJ1-2
TGTGCCAGCAGCGGAAATTACGCCTCGGGAATCAAAGGAGGCTACACCTTC
CASSGNYASGIKGGYTF
>.|TRBD1|TRBV30|TRBJ2-5
TGTGCCTGGAGTGCAACCAGGGGGCATGGAGAGACCCAGTACTTC
CAWSATRGHGETQYF
>few|TRBD2|TRBV19|TRBJ2-2
TGTGCCAGTAGCAGACGGGGTCTAGCGGGGGGGCGTATCGCCGGGGAGCTGTTTTTT
CASSRRGLAGGRIAGELFF
>.|TRBD1|TRBV29-1|TRBJ2-1
TGCAGCGTTGAAGGGACAGGTGGGAATGAGCAGTTCTTC
CSVEGTGGNEQFF
>.|.|TRBV5-1|TRBJ1-2
TGCGCCAGCAGCTTGTCGGGCCAGGCCTATGGCTACACCTTC
CASSLSGQAYGYTF
>once|TRBD2|TRBV10-3|TRBJ2-5
TGTGCCATCAGTGAGCTTAGCGGGGGGCAAGAGACCCAGTACTTC
CAISELSGGQETQYF
>.|TRBD1|TRBV28|TRBJ1-1
TGTGCCAGCAGTTCCACGGGACAGGGTTGGACTGAAGCTTTCTTT
CASSSTGQGWTEAFF
>.|TRBD1|TRBV24-1|TRBJ2-6
TGTGCCACCAGCGGACAGGGGGCGATTGGGGCCAACGTCCTGACTTTC
CATSGQGAIGANVLTF
>.|.|TRBV7-3|TRBJ2-5
TGTGCCAGCAGCTACGGGGGTAGCGGCCAAGAGACCCAGTACTTC
CASSYGGSGQETQYF
>.|TRBD1|TRBV28|TRBJ1-5
TGTGCCAGCAGTGGGACAGCCAAACGCAATCAGCCCCAGCATTTT
CASSGTAKRNQPQHF
>.|.|TRBV5-5|TRBJ2-4
TGTGCCAGCAGCCCCCGGTGGGCGGGGGCCCGAGCCAAAAACATTCAGTACTTC
CASSPRWAGARAKNIQYF
>.|.|TRBV12-3/TRBV12-4|TRBJ2-5
TGTGCCAGCAGTTCCCCCGCCCGGGAGACCCAGTACTTC
CASSSPARETQYF
>.|TRBD2|TRBV4-2|TRBJ2-1
TGTGCCAGCAGCCAGCCAGCGGGGGACCTCGACAATGAGCAGTTCTTC
CASSQPAGDLDNEQFF
>once|.|TRBV14|TRBJ1-2
TGTGCCAGCAGCCAAGATCTACCGGGGCATCGGGGCTACACCTTC
CASSQDLPGHRGYTF
>few|.|TRBV19|TRBJ1-1
TGTGCCAGCACAGAACGTACAGATGAAGCTTTCTTT
CASTERTDEAFF
>.|.|TRBV3-1/TRBV3-2|TRBJ2-1
TGTGCCAGCAGCTTCGGGACTCAGTACAATGAGCAGTTCTTC
CASSFGTQYNEQFF
>.|.|TRBV13|TRBJ1-2
TGTGCCAGCAGCTTGACAGCGTCGACCTATGGCTACACCTTC
CASSLTASTYGYTF
>.|.|TRBV2|TRBJ2-2
TGTGCCAGCAGTGACAGGACAGTCGGCACCGGGGAGCTGTTTTTT
CASSDRTVGTGELFF
>.|.|TRBV6-2/TRBV6-3|TRBJ1-5
TGTGCCAGCAGTTACTCGACCCCGAATCAGCCCCAGCATTTT
CASSYSTPNQPQHF
>.|.|TRBV7-7|TRBJ2-1
TGTGCCAGCAGCTTAGGCTTATCCAATGAGCAGTTCTTC
CASSLGLSNEQFF
>once|.|TRBV29-1|TRBJ2-5
TGCAGCGTTGACAGGGCAGGGAAAGAGACCCAGTACTTC
CSVDRAGKETQYF
>.|.|TRBV18|TRBJ2-3
TGTGCCAGCTCACCACCCACAACACCAGATACGCAGTATTTT
CASSPPTTPDTQYF
>.|.|TRBV11-2|TRBJ2-3
TGTGCCAGCAGCTCCGGACACACAGATACGCAGTATTTT
CASSSGHTDTQYF
>.|.|TRBV5-4|TRBJ2-2
TGTGCCAGCAGCTTGGGGGGGGCAGGCACCGGGGAGCTGTTTTTT
CASSLGGAGTGELFF
>.|.|TRBV4-2|TRBJ1-1
TGTGCCAGCAGCCAAGATTGGCAGGGAGGGACTGAAGCTTTCTTT
CASSQDWQGGTEAFF
>.|.|TRBV10-1|TRBJ1-1
TGCGCCAGCAGTGTAGCCGCGGGAAACACTGAAGCTTTCTTT
CASSVAAGNTEAFF
>few|TRBD1|TRBV2|TRBJ1-4
TGTGCCAGCGGGACAGGGGCTAATGAAAAACTGTTTTTT
CASGTGANEKLFF
>.|.|TRBV14|TRBJ2-1
TGTGCCAGCAGCCAATACAGGGTAGACAATGAGCAGTTCTTC
CASSQYRVDNEQFF
>.|.|TRBV29-1|TRBJ2-3
TGCAGCGTTAGGTTTGATACGCAGTATTTT
CSVRFDTQYF
>.|.|TRBV14|TRBJ1-5
TGTGCCAGCAGCCAAGACCAGTATAGCAATCAGCCCCAGCATTTT
CASSQDQYSNQPQHF
>.|.|TRBV18|TRBJ1-2
TGTGCCAGCTCACCGGGGGCTTCGGATGGCTACACCTTC
CASSPGASDGYTF
>.|.|TRBV2|TRBJ2-3
TGTGCCAGTGCCGGGGCCTTAGCAGATACGCAGTATTTT
CASAGALADTQYF
>.|.|TRBV18|TRBJ2-3
TGTGCCAGCTCACCCCAAAGGAGCACAGATACGCAGTATTTT
CASSPQRSTDTQYF
>.|.|TRBV7-3|TRBJ2-3
TGTGCCAGCAGCCCCAGAACAGGAACCACAGATACGCAGTATTTT
CASSPRTGTTDTQYF
>.|TRBD2|TRBV3-1/TRBV3-2|TRBJ2-1
TGTGCCAGCAGCCAACTAGCGGGGGACAATGAGCAGTTCTTC
CASSQLAGDNEQFF
>.|.|TRBV5-4|TRBJ1-6
TGTGCCAGCAGCCCGTATGAGGGGGTTTCGCGGCCCCTCCACTTT
CASSPYEGVSRPLHF
>.|TRBD1|TRBV7-9|TRBJ1-6
TGTGCCAGCAGCAAACAGGGGTCCTATAATTCACCCCTCCACTTT
CASSKQGSYNSPLHF
>few|.|TRBV25-1|TRBJ1-2
TGTGCCAGCAGTCGGAACGGATTTTATGGCTACACCTTC
CASSRNGFYGYTF
>.|.|TRBV5-1|TRBJ1-4
TGCGCCAGCAGCCAGACAGGTTCTAATGAAAAACTGTTTTTT
CASSQTGSNEKLFF
>.|.|TRBV3-1/TRBV3-2|TRBJ1-1
TGTGCCAGCAGCCAAGCCCGGAAGAACACTGAAGCTTTCTTT
CASSQARKNTEAFF
>few|.|TRBV6-6|TRBJ1-5
TGTGCCAGCAGTTACAAGGAGGGAGGTCAGCCCCAGCATTTT
CASSYKEGGQPQHF
>.|TRBD1|TRBV19|TRBJ1-2
TGTGCCAGTAGCCGAGGGACAGCGGATCCGGGCTACACCTTC
CASSRGTADPGYTF
>.|.|TRBV4-1|TRBJ1-6
TGCGCCAGCAGCGCGGGGCAGGGGCGTTCGGGTTCACCCCTCCACTTT
CASSAGQGRSGSPLHF
>once|TRBD1|TRBV18|TRBJ1-5
TGTGCCAGCTCAGAAGGGGCTACAGGGGAGCAGCCCCAGCATTTT
CASSEGATGEQPQHF
>.|.|TRBV4-1|TRBJ1-5
TGCGCCAGCAGCCAAGATCAGCGGGGGTATCAGCCCCAGCATTTT
CASSQDQRGYQPQHF